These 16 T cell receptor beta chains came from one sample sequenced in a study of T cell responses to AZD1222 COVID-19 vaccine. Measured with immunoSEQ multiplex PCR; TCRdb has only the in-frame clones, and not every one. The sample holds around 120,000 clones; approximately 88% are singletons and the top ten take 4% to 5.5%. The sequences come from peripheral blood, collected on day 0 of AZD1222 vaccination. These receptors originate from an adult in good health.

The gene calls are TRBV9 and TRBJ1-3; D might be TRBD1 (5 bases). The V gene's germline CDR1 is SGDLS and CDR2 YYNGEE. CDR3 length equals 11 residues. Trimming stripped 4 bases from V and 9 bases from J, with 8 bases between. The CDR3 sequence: CASSLGGTIYF. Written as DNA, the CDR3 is TGTGCCAGCAGCCTCGGGGGCACCATATATTTT. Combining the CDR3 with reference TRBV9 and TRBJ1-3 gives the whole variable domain DSGVTQTPKHLITATGQRVTLRCSPRSGDLSVYWYQQSLDQGLQFLIQYYNGEERAKGNILERFSAQQFPDLHSELNLSSLELGDSALYFCASSLGGTIYFGEGSWLTVV.

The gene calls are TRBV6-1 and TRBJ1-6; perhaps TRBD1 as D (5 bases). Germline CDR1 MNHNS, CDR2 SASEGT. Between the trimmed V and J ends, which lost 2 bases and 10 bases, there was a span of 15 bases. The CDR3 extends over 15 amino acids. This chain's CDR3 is CASSENGGTQSPLHF. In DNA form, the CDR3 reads TGTGCCAGCAGTGAAAATGGAGGGACGCAATCACCCCTCCACTTT.

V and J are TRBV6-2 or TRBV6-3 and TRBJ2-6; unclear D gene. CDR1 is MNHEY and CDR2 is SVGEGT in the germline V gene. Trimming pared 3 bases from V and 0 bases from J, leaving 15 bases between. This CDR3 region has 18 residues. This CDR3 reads CASSYDTYAYSGANVLTF. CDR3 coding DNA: TGTGCCAGCAGTTATGACACATACGCCTACTCTGGGGCCAACGTCCTGACTTTC.

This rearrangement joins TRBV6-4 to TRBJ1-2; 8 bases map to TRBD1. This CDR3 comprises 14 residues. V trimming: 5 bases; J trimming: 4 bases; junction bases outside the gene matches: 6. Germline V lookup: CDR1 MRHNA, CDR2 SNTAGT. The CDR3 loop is CASSTGQGAYGYTF. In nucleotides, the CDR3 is TGTGCCAGCAGTACAGGACAGGGAGCCTATGGCTACACCTTC.

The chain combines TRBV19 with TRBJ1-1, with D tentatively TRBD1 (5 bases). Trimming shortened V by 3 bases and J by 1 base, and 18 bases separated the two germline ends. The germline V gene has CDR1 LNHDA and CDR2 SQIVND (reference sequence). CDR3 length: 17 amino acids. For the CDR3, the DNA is TGTGCCAGTAGTATCGCCTTCAGGGTATCAGGGAACACTGAAGCTTTCTTT. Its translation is CASSIAFRVSGNTEAFF. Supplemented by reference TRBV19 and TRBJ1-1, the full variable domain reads DGGITQSPKYLFRKEGQNVTLSCEQNLNHDAMYWYRQDPGQGLRLIYYSQIVNDFQKGDIAEGYSVSREKKESFPLTVTSAQKNPTAFYLCASSIAFRVSGNTEAFFGQGTRLTVV.

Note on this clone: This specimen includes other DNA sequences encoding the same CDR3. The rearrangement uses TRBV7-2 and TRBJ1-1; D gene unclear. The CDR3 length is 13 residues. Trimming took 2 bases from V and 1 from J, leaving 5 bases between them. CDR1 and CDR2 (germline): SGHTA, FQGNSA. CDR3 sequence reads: CASSLTGNTEAFF. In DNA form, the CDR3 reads TGTGCCAGCAGCTTAACGGGGAACACTGAAGCTTTCTTT.

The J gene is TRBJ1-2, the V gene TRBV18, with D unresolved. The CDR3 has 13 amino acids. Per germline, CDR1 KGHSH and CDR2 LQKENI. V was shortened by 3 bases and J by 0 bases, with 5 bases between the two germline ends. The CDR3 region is CASSPETNYGYTF. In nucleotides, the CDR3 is TGTGCCAGCTCACCCGAGACTAACTATGGCTACACCTTC.

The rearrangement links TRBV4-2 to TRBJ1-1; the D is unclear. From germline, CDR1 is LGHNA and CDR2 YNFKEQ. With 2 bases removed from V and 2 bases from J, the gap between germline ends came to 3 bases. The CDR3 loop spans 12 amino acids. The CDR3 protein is CASSQTNTEAFF. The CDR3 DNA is TGTGCCAGCAGCCAAACAAACACTGAAGCTTTCTTT.

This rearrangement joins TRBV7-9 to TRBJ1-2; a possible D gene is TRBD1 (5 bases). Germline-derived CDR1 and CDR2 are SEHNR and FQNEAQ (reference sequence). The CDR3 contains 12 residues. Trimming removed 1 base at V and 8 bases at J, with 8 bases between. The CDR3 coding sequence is TGTGCCAGCAGCTTAGGAGAGGGGGGCTACACCTTC. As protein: CASSLGEGGYTF.

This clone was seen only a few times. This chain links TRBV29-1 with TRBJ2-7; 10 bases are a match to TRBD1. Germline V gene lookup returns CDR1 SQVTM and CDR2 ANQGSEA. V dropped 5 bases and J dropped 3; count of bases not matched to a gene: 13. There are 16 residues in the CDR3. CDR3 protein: CSVMSSGTGASYEQYF. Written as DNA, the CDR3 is TGCAGCGTTATGAGTTCCGGGACAGGGGCAAGCTACGAGCAGTACTTC.

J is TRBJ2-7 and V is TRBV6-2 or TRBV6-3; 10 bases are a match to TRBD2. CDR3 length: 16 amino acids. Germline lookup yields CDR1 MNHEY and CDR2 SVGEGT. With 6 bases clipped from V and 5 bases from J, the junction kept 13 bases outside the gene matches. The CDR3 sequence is CASSLQPGLASHEQYF. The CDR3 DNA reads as TGTGCCAGCAGCCTTCAACCGGGACTAGCGAGTCACGAGCAGTACTTC.

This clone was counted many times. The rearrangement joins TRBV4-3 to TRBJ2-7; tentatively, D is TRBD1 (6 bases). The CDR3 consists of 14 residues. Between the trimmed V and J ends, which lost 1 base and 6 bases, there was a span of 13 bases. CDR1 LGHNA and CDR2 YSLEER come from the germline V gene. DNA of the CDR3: TGCGCCAGCAGCCAAGCACACAGGGAAGGCGAGCAGTACTTC. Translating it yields CASSQAHREGEQYF.

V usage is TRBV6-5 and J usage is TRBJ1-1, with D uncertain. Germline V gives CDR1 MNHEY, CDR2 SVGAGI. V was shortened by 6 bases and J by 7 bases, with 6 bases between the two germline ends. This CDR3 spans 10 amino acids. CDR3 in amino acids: CASRSYEAFF. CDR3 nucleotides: TGTGCCAGCAGGAGCTATGAAGCTTTCTTT.

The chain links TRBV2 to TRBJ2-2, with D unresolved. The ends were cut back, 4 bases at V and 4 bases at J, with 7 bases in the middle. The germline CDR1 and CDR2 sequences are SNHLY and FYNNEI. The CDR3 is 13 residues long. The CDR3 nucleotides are TGTGCCAGCAGTGCCCGTGGCACCGGGGAGCTGTTTTTT. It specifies CASSARGTGELFF.

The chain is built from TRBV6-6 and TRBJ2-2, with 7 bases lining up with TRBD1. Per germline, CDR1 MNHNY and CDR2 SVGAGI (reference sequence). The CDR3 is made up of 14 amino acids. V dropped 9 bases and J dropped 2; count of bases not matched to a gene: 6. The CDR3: CASKPGGNTGELFF. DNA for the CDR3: TGTGCCAGTAAGCCAGGGGGAAACACCGGGGAGCTGTTTTTT.

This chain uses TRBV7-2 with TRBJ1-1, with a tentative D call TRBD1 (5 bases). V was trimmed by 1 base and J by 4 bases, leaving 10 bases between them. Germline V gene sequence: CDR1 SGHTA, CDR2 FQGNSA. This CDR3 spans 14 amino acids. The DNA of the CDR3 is TGTGCCAGCAGCTTAGGGGTGGGGGGCACTGAAGCTTTCTTT. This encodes CASSLGVGGTEAFF. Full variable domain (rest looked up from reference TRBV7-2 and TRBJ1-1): GAGVSQSPSNKVTEKGKDVELRCDPISGHTALYWYRQSLGQGLEFLIYFQGNSAPDKSGLPSDRFSAERTGGSVSTLTIQRTQQEDSAVYLCASSLGVGGTEAFFGQGTRLTVV.